This T cell receptor beta chain was identified in a study of cytomegalovirus exposure and HLA in healthy donors. This clone was counted a few times. V gave up 4 bases and J gave up 8 bases, with 11 bases separating them. CDR3 length: 12 residues. Germline V gene data show CDR1 as MNHEY and CDR2 as SMNVEV (reference sequence). Profiling relied on immunoSEQ multiplex PCR, and the TCRdb table lists in-frame clones only, not all of them. The sample lists approximately 99,000 clones, roughly 88% seen once, with around 2.7% in the top ten. This chain uses TRBV27 with TRBJ1-2, with D perhaps TRBD1 (5 bases). Source material: PBMCs. This TCR came from a woman under 30 in good health and CMV-seronegative. The CDR3 bases are TGTGCCAGCAGTTCGGCCGGGGGGGGCTACACCTTC. It is translated as CASSSAGGGYTF.